Below, 12 T cell receptor beta chains from the same sample are listed, as sequenced in a study of shared clonotypes between healthy human individuals. The assay was immunoSEQ multiplex PCR, and TCRdb's table has in-frame clones only and misses some. The sample has roughly 1.5 million clones; nearly 99% are singletons. Sequenced sample: naive CD4+ T cells sorted from blood. Subset specified: CD45RA+ positively selected. The source is a man under 40 in good health.

This chain links TRBV27 with TRBJ2-7; possible D gene TRBD2, 5 bases. CDR3 length equals 14 residues. Germline V lookup: CDR1 MNHEY, CDR2 SMNVEV (reference sequence). The ends were cut back, 1 base at V and 6 bases at J, with 13 bases in the middle. CDR3 amino acids: CASSLFWQAGEQYF. As DNA, the CDR3 is TGTGCCAGCAGTTTATTCTGGCAGGCGGGCGAGCAGTACTTC.

The V and J genes are TRBV19 and TRBJ1-5, with D maybe TRBD1 (5 bases). The CDR3 length is 16 residues. The V end was cut by 4 bases, the J end by 0 bases, with 13 bases between. CDR1 LNHDA and CDR2 SQIVND come from the germline V gene (reference sequence). The CDR3 DNA is TGTGCCAGTAGTAAAAGGGGAGATTATAGCAATCAGCCCCAGCATTTT. Residues: CASSKRGDYSNQPQHF.

The chain is built from TRBV6-4 and TRBJ2-5; D may be TRBD2 (6 bases). The germline V gene has CDR1 MRHNA and CDR2 SNTAGT. The length of the CDR3 is 14 residues. Trimming removed 8 bases from V and 3 bases from J, with 16 bases in between. In nucleotides, the CDR3 is TGTGCCAGCCGCAAGACTAGAATAAAAGAGACCCAGTACTTC. As protein: CASRKTRIKETQYF.

J is TRBJ2-4 and V is TRBV19; the D is unclear. This CDR3 has 15 residues. V was clipped by 4 bases and J by 0 bases, with 10 bases between them. CDR1 and CDR2 from the germline V gene are LNHDA and SQIVND (reference sequence). CDR3 coding DNA: TGTGCCAGTAGTACCCCCCTAGTAGCCAAAAACATTCAGTACTTC. This encodes CASSTPLVAKNIQYF. Filled out from reference TRBV19 and TRBJ2-4, the complete variable domain reads DGGITQSPKYLFRKEGQNVTLSCEQNLNHDAMYWYRQDPGQGLRLIYYSQIVNDFQKGDIAEGYSVSREKKESFPLTVTSAQKNPTAFYLCASSTPLVAKNIQYFGAGTRLSVL.

This clone was seen once. This CDR3 reads CASSLGVGDRNVMLFF. In DNA form, the CDR3 reads TGCGCCAGCAGCTTGGGGGTTGGGGACCGTAATGTAATGCTGTTTTTT. The chain joins TRBV5-1 to TRBJ1-4, with D possibly matching TRBD1 (5 bases). V was trimmed by 0 bases and J by 14 bases, leaving 23 bases between them. The CDR3 totals 16 residues. Germline CDR1 SGHRS, CDR2 YFSETQ. Filled out from reference TRBV5-1 and TRBJ1-4, the complete variable domain reads KAGVTQTPRYLIKTRGQQVTLSCSPISGHRSVSWYQQTPGQGLQFLFEYFSETQRNKGNFPGRFSGRQFSNSRSEMNVSTLELGDSALYLCASSLGVGDRNVMLFFGSGTQLSVL.

The J gene is TRBJ2-3, the V gene TRBV10-2; tentatively, D is TRBD1 or TRBD2 (5 bases each). The CDR3 length is 13 residues. Germline V CDR1 and CDR2: WSHSY, SAAADI. V lost 8 bases and J 4 bases, leaving 13 bases between the germline ends. The CDR3, as DNA: TGCGCCAGCCTGCAGGGAGAAGCAGATACGCAGTATTTT. Amino acids: CASLQGEADTQYF.

The J gene is TRBJ1-1, the V gene TRBV29-1, with D tentatively TRBD1 (6 bases). The CDR3 extends over 13 amino acids. Germline values: CDR1 SQVTM, CDR2 ANQGSEA. Trimming cost V 6 bases and J 4 bases, with 15 bases left between them. The CDR3: CSVAGGIFTEAFF. CDR3 nucleotide sequence: TGCAGCGTCGCTGGGGGCATCTTCACTGAAGCTTTCTTT.

The chain joins TRBV9 to TRBJ1-1; D gene uncertain. The CDR3 has 13 residues. CDR1 and CDR2 (germline): SGDLS, YYNGEE. Deletions cut 4 bases from V and 1 base from J, with 8 bases between. CDR3: CASSITKNTEAFF. The CDR3 DNA reads as TGTGCCAGCAGCATAACAAAGAACACTGAAGCTTTCTTT. Using reference TRBV9 and TRBJ1-1 for the parts outside the CDR3, the full variable domain is DSGVTQTPKHLITATGQRVTLRCSPRSGDLSVYWYQQSLDQGLQFLIQYYNGEERAKGNILERFSAQQFPDLHSELNLSSLELGDSALYFCASSITKNTEAFFGQGTRLTVV.

V usage is TRBV6-1 and J usage is TRBJ2-1; the match to TRBD2 covers 9 bases. The V and J ends lost 1 base and 1 base, in that order; junction bases with no gene match: 2. The CDR3 runs to 16 residues. In germline, CDR1 is MNHNS, CDR2 SASEGT. The CDR3, as DNA: TGTGCCAGCAGTGAAGAGCTAGCGGGGTCCTACAATGAGCAGTTCTTC. It yields the protein CASSEELAGSYNEQFF.

The rearrangement links TRBV15 to TRBJ2-6; D remains ambiguous. There are 15 residues in the CDR3. The germline V and J ends were trimmed by 0 bases and 0 bases, with 3 bases remaining between them. CDR1 is LNHNV, CDR2 YYDKDF, per germline (reference sequence). CDR3 in DNA: TGTGCCACCAGCAGAGATGGCTCTGGGGCCAACGTCCTGACTTTC. It codes for CATSRDGSGANVLTF.

The chain is built from TRBV7-9 and TRBJ2-3, with TRBD2 as a possible D gene (6 bases). The germline V gene encodes CDR1 SEHNR and CDR2 FQNEAQ (reference sequence). This CDR3 comprises 14 residues. Deletions cut 5 bases from V and 1 base from J, with 10 bases between. For the CDR3, the DNA is TGTGCCAGCAGCCGGGGACTGCGCACAGATACGCAGTATTTT. Translating it yields CASSRGLRTDTQYF.

The chain links TRBV11-3 to TRBJ2-5; D not resolved. CDR1 and CDR2 (germline): SGHNT, YENEEA. V lost 2 bases and J 4 bases, leaving 8 bases between the germline ends. The CDR3 length is 13 residues. In DNA, the CDR3 is TGTGCCAGCAGCTTAAGTCAGATAGAGACCCAGTACTTC. Translation: CASSLSQIETQYF.